This T cell receptor (beta chain) originates from a study of molecular identifiers for immune sequencing clone quantification. Germline CDR1 and CDR2: LGHNA and YSLEER. The CDR3 runs to 15 residues. With 1 base removed from V and 7 bases from J, the gap between germline ends came to 11 bases. TCRdb redid the calling of the PCR reads with MiXCR, one entry per CDR3 protein. The table includes over 600,000 distinct CDR3 sequences, 15% to 20% detected once. The V call is TRBV4-3, the J call TRBJ1-6, with D uncertain. Material for sequencing was naive CD8+ T cells from blood, with Jurkat cell RNA spiked in. The subset: FACS-sorted CD8+CD4-CCR7+CD45RA+ naive T cells. The TCR was taken from a human donor in good health. Some libraries in this study had Jurkat cell RNA spiked in. The CDR3 protein is CASSQGRSTNSPLHF. CDR3 sequence (DNA): TGCGCCAGCAGCCAAGGACGGTCGACGAATTCACCCCTCCACTTT.